A single sample is the source of the 18 T cell receptor beta chains below, sequenced in a study of blood T cell repertoires in COVID-19. Sequenced by immunoSEQ multiplex PCR; TCRdb stores in-frame clones only, minus some. Found here are over 110,000 clones, approximately 88% of them singletons; the top ten hold about 1.8%. The source material was peripheral blood. Every receptor here comes from a woman aged 45 to 65 with acute or convalescent COVID-19.

CDR3 sequence: CATSDFPGGSRNEQFF. The CDR3 DNA is TGTGCCACCAGTGATTTTCCTGGCGGGAGTCGGAATGAGCAGTTCTTC. The gene calls are TRBV24-1 and TRBJ2-1, with TRBD2 identical over 7 bases. V lost 1 base and J lost 7; bases outside the gene matches: 9. The CDR3 is 16 residues long. Germline values: CDR1 KGHDR, CDR2 SFDVKD.

This clone showed up just once. The V and J genes are TRBV27 and TRBJ2-5; TRBD2 aligns across 9 bases. The CDR3 is 15 amino acids. With V trimmed by 8 bases and J by 1 base, 8 bases remained unmatched. From germline, CDR1 is MNHEY and CDR2 SMNVEV (reference sequence). The CDR3 is CASGRSGGIQETQYF. The CDR3 region has the DNA TGTGCCAGCGGAAGGAGCGGGGGGATCCAAGAGACCCAGTACTTC.

V is TRBV9 and J is TRBJ2-7, with 10 bases that match TRBD1. The ends lost 0 bases at V and 3 bases at J; junction bases unmatched: 3. The V gene's germline CDR1 is SGDLS and CDR2 YYNGEE. There are 15 residues in the CDR3. The CDR3 nucleotides read TGTGCCAGCAGCGTAGGACAGGGGGCCCACTACGAGCAGTACTTC. Protein sequence: CASSVGQGAHYEQYF. The complete variable domain, with remaining parts taken from reference TRBV9 and TRBJ2-7, reads DSGVTQTPKHLITATGQRVTLRCSPRSGDLSVYWYQQSLDQGLQFLIQYYNGEERAKGNILERFSAQQFPDLHSELNLSSLELGDSALYFCASSVGQGAHYEQYFGPGTRLTVT.

V gene TRBV9 combines with J gene TRBJ1-1, with a weak D call TRBD1 (5 bases). CDR3 size: 15 residues. Trimming took off 4 bases at V and 5 bases at J, with 18 bases between the two ends. The germline CDR1 and CDR2 sequences are SGDLS and YYNGEE. The CDR3 sequence: CASSLSGGSGTEAFF. The CDR3 nucleotides are TGTGCCAGCAGCCTTTCTGGGGGGTCGGGTACTGAAGCTTTCTTT.

For this clone: This CDR3 is also generated by other DNA sequences in the sample. The chain links TRBV6-1 to TRBJ1-1, with unresolved D. Trimming removed 3 bases from V and 0 bases from J, with 8 bases in between. The CDR3 spans 14 residues. Germline V CDR1 and CDR2: MNHNS, SASEGT. CDR3 loop: CASSDPGMNTEAFF. The DNA for the CDR3 is TGTGCCAGCAGTGATCCGGGAATGAACACTGAAGCTTTCTTT.

This clone was seen once. The chain recombines TRBV29-1 with TRBJ2-3; 9 bases fit TRBD1. V lost 6 bases, J lost 6 bases, and 10 bases stayed unmatched. CDR1 is SQVTM, CDR2 ANQGSEA, per germline. This CDR3 contains 14 residues. The DNA for the CDR3 is TGCAGCGTCCCCGTCACAGGGGGCTGGGATACGCAGTATTTT. Protein product: CSVPVTGGWDTQYF.

Notes on this clone: The sample carries other DNA sequences with the same CDR3. The rearrangement joins TRBV6-1 to TRBJ1-6; D is possibly TRBD1 (5 bases). The CDR3 consists of 17 residues. Germline V CDR1 and CDR2: MNHNS, SASEGT. V lost 1 base, J lost 0 bases, and 10 bases lay in between. CDR3 residues: CASSEVGGSSYNSPLHF. CDR3 nucleotides: TGTGCCAGCAGTGAAGTGGGGGGGAGCTCCTATAATTCACCCCTCCACTTT.

V usage is TRBV9 and J usage is TRBJ1-2; the D gene is possibly TRBD1 (6 bases). The CDR3 extends over 14 amino acids. The germline CDR1 and CDR2 sequences are SGDLS and YYNGEE. V lost 4 bases to trimming and J lost 0 bases, with 10 bases between them. CDR3 region: CASSPDRPNYGYTF. CDR3 nucleotides: TGTGCCAGCAGCCCCGACAGGCCTAACTATGGCTACACCTTC.

V and J are TRBV2 and TRBJ1-3; D unresolved. Per germline, CDR1 SNHLY and CDR2 FYNNEI. The CDR3 is made up of 16 amino acids. The V end lost 4 bases, the J end lost 0 bases, and 13 bases lay between the germline ends. Written as DNA, the CDR3 is TGTGCCAGCAGTGGAGGTCGAGTATACTCTGGAAACACCATATATTTT. It yields the protein CASSGGRVYSGNTIYF. Supplemented by reference TRBV2 and TRBJ1-3, the full variable domain reads EPEVTQTPSHQVTQMGQEVILRCVPISNHLYFYWYRQILGQKVEFLVSFYNNEISEKSEIFDDQFSVERPDGSNFTLKIRSTKLEDSAMYFCASSGGRVYSGNTIYFGEGSWLTVV.

The V and J genes are TRBV7-2 and TRBJ2-5; 7 positions match TRBD2. V shed 3 bases and J 0 bases; nucleotides not matched to a gene: 4. This CDR3 spans 15 amino acids. CDR1 and CDR2 (germline): SGHTA, FQGNSA. CDR3 in amino acids: CASSFGGTNQETQYF. DNA of the CDR3: TGTGCCAGCAGCTTTGGGGGGACTAACCAAGAGACCCAGTACTTC.

The V call is TRBV4-1, the J call TRBJ2-1, with 10 bases lining up with TRBD2. CDR1 is MGHRA, CDR2 YSYEKL, per germline. This CDR3 region has 16 residues. The V and J ends lost 2 bases and 6 bases, in that order; junction bases with no gene match: 7. The chain's CDR3 is CASSQFGLAGVNEQFF. The CDR3 DNA reads TGCGCCAGCAGCCAATTCGGGCTAGCGGGGGTCAATGAGCAGTTCTTC.

This clone showed up just a few times. The rearrangement uses TRBV19 and TRBJ2-1; 7 bases line up with TRBD1. The CDR3 totals 16 residues. The germline V gene encodes CDR1 LNHDA and CDR2 SQIVND (reference sequence). After removal of 6 bases from V and 8 bases from J, the junction contained 16 bases not matched to a gene. In DNA form, the CDR3 reads TGTGCCAGTAGCAACTACAGGGGTACCGTGACGGATGAGCAGTTCTTC. Its protein is CASSNYRGTVTDEQFF.

This clone has more than one count but fewer than ten. Different DNA sequences within this sample yield the same CDR3. V gene TRBV9 combines with J gene TRBJ1-4; no clear D gene. The V end was cut by 3 bases, the J end by 2 bases, with 11 bases between. The CDR3 spans 15 residues. The germline CDR1 and CDR2 sequences are SGDLS and YYNGEE. CDR3 in DNA: TGTGCCAGCAGCGCCTCCGGGGATACTAATGAAAAACTGTTTTTT. It is translated as CASSASGDTNEKLFF.

The chain couples TRBV19 to TRBJ1-2; 7 nucleotides line up with TRBD1. V shed 7 bases, J shed 1 base, and the junction held 15 bases outside the gene matches. The CDR3 length is 17 residues. Germline loops: CDR1 LNHDA, CDR2 SQIVND (reference sequence). CDR3 protein: CASTPTSGDRINYGYTF. CDR3 nucleotide sequence: TGTGCCAGTACCCCGACGTCGGGGGACAGAATTAACTATGGCTACACCTTC.

J is TRBJ2-7 and V is TRBV10-2; possibly TRBD1 for D (6 bases). This CDR3 spans 14 amino acids. Between the trimmed V and J ends, which lost 2 bases and 3 bases, there was a span of 11 bases. Germline CDR1 is WSHSY and CDR2 is SAAADI. CDR3 sequence (DNA): TGCGCCAGCAGTGAGCCGGGACACAGCTACGAGCAGTACTTC. This encodes CASSEPGHSYEQYF.

Only one count was recorded for this clone. The same CDR3 can be traced to other DNA sequences in this sample. The V call is TRBV7-3, the J call TRBJ2-5; D call uncertain. Looked up from germline, CDR1 is SGHTA and CDR2 is FQGTGA. The CDR3 spans 13 residues. The V end was cut by 1 base, the J end by 5 bases, with 8 bases between. The CDR3 bases are TGTGCCAGCAGCTTAAACTCCGTTGAGACCCAGTACTTC. It is translated as CASSLNSVETQYF.

A single count supports this clone. The V and J genes are TRBV27 and TRBJ1-4; tentative D call: TRBD1 (6 bases). The V gene lost 6 bases and the J gene lost 7 bases, with 18 bases spanning the gap. The CDR3 is made up of 15 amino acids. CDR1 is MNHEY and CDR2 is SMNVEV in the germline V gene (reference sequence). Written as DNA, the CDR3 is TGTGCCAGCAGATCCGCAGGGGCGGTGGGTGAAAAACTGTTTTTT. Translated: CASRSAGAVGEKLFF.

The chain couples TRBV3-1 (or the pseudogene TRBV3-2) to TRBJ2-1, with unresolved D. V gave up 0 bases and J gave up 5 bases, with 11 bases separating them. CDR1 LGHDT and CDR2 YNNKEL come from the germline V gene (reference sequence). The CDR3 totals 15 residues. CDR3 sequence: CASSQDPQVHNEQFF. The CDR3 nucleotides read TGTGCCAGCAGCCAAGACCCGCAGGTTCACAATGAGCAGTTCTTC.